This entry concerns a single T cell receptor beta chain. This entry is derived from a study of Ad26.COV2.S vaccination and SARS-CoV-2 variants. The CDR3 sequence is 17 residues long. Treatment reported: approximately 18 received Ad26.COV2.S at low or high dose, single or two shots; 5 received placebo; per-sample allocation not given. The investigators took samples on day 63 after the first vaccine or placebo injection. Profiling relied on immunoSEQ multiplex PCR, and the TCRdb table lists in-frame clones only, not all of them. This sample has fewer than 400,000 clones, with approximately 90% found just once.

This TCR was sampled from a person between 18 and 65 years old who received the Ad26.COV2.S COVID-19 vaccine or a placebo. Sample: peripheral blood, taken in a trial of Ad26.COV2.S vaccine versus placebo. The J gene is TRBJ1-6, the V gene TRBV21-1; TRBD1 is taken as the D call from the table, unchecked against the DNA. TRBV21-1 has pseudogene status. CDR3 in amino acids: CASSKFGRVSYNSPLHF. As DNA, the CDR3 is TGTGCCAGCAGCAAATTCGGCAGGGTCTCCTATAATTCACCCCTCCACTTT.